This TCR beta chain was captured in a study of tumor-infiltrating lymphocytes in primary liver carcinoma. Study background: Patients' primary liver carcinoma was surgically resected. Every sample contained roughly 3.5 to 8 million productive TCRbeta reads, and these numbers were similar from one tissue type to another. Study observations and caveats: Since the samples were bulk and unsorted, the CD4+ and CD8+ repertoires were not compared. A significantly higher top-250-clone fraction was recorded for tumors than for blood (p = 0.039).

This clonotype was recorded a few times. Its antigen is unknown. A constant-region primer served to make TCR beta cDNA from roughly 480 ng total RNA. Three-round nested multiplex PCR performed with slightly modified ARM-PCR produced the TCR beta libraries. In TCRdb, the multiplex PCR reads were re-called with MiXCR into one record per CDR3 protein. The sample consists of hundreds of thousands of distinct CDR3 sequences, nearly 60% of them appearing once. For blood RNA, unsorted whole blood served as the source, and germline DNA was extracted too. The sample taken for sequencing was peripheral blood. The receptor was derived from a woman in her twenties or thirties with primary liver carcinoma and hepatitis B virus infection.

The CDR3 bases are TGTGCTAGTGGTTTAGGGAGTCTCCTAGGCAATGAGCAGTTCTTC. This codes for CASGLGSLLGNEQFF. The chain has TRBV12-5 and TRBJ2-1; a weak D match, TRBD2 (5 bases). CDR3 size: 15 residues. Trimming pared 3 bases from V and 6 bases from J, leaving 15 bases between. Germline V gene data show CDR1 as LGHNT and CDR2 as FRNRAP.